Listed below are T cell receptor beta chains from one sample, sequenced in a study of beta chain features in type 1 diabetes. The protocol was immunoSEQ multiplex PCR, while the TCRdb copy is restricted to in-frame clones and leaves out a portion. Among approximately 170,000 clones listed, about 9.8% were seen once. Sequencing was carried out using central memory CD4+ T cells from blood. The receptor set was obtained from a young woman in good health. Each CDR3 is given with its conserved first and last residue. Each record gives: J gene, clone size, D gene, CDR3 length, V gene, CDR3 DNA, CDR3 protein. D genes are given only for firm matches. Clone sizes are given selectively: once, few, many, or a class where the clone is expanded.

J gene: TRBJ1-6; clone size: many; D gene: .; CDR3 length: 13; V gene: TRBV14; CDR3 DNA: TGTGCCAGCAGCCATGGCAGGGGTTCACCCCTCCACTTT; CDR3 protein: CASSHGRGSPLHF
J gene: TRBJ2-3; clone size: few; D gene: TRBD2; CDR3 length: 17; V gene: TRBV4-2; CDR3 DNA: TGTGCCAGCAGCCAAGATCTGGCGGGGGGGCGTCCAGATACGCAGTATTTT; CDR3 protein: CASSQDLAGGRPDTQYF
J gene: TRBJ2-3; clone size: .; D gene: TRBD2; CDR3 length: 17; V gene: TRBV5-6; CDR3 DNA: TGTGCCAGCAGCTTGGCTTCGTCGGCGGGGGGTTTAGATACGCAGTATTTT; CDR3 protein: CASSLASSAGGLDTQYF
J gene: TRBJ1-2; clone size: few; D gene: TRBD1; CDR3 length: 15; V gene: TRBV29-1; CDR3 DNA: TGCAGCGTTGATAAGGCAGGGGGTTTATACTATGGCTACACCTTC; CDR3 protein: CSVDKAGGLYYGYTF
J gene: TRBJ1-1; clone size: few; D gene: TRBD1; CDR3 length: 15; V gene: TRBV7-2; CDR3 DNA: TGTGCCAGCAGCTTAGCATGGCGACAGGGTCCTGAAGCTTTCTTT; CDR3 protein: CASSLAWRQGPEAFF
J gene: TRBJ1-5; clone size: .; D gene: .; CDR3 length: 15; V gene: TRBV12-2; CDR3 DNA: TGTGCAAGTCGTATAACCGGGACAGGGAAGCAGCCCCAGCATTTT; CDR3 protein: CASRITGTGKQPQHF
J gene: TRBJ2-5; clone size: many; D gene: .; CDR3 length: 13; V gene: TRBV10-3; CDR3 DNA: TGTGCCATCAGTGACGGGGTACAAGAGACCCAGTACTTC; CDR3 protein: CAISDGVQETQYF
J gene: TRBJ2-1; clone size: .; D gene: TRBD2; CDR3 length: 15; V gene: TRBV9; CDR3 DNA: TGTGCCAGCAGCCCCCGGACTAGCGGATACAATGAGCAGTTCTTC; CDR3 protein: CASSPRTSGYNEQFF
J gene: TRBJ2-7; clone size: few; D gene: .; CDR3 length: 11; V gene: TRBV27; CDR3 DNA: TGTGCCAGCAGTTCCACCTACGAGCAGTACTTC; CDR3 protein: CASSSTYEQYF
J gene: TRBJ1-2; clone size: .; D gene: .; CDR3 length: 14; V gene: TRBV7-9; CDR3 DNA: TGTGCCAGCAGCTTAGCGCTCCGGTCCAATGGCTACACCTTC; CDR3 protein: CASSLALRSNGYTF
J gene: TRBJ2-2; clone size: few; D gene: .; CDR3 length: 15; V gene: TRBV30; CDR3 DNA: TGTGCCTGGAGTGTACGGGGAGGGAACACCGGGGAGCTGTTTTTT; CDR3 protein: CAWSVRGGNTGELFF
J gene: TRBJ2-7; clone size: few; D gene: TRBD1; CDR3 length: 13; V gene: TRBV6-5; CDR3 DNA: TGTGCCAGCAGACGGGACAGGGGGGACGAGCAGTACTTC; CDR3 protein: CASRRDRGDEQYF
J gene: TRBJ2-5; clone size: few; D gene: .; CDR3 length: 16; V gene: TRBV6-4; CDR3 DNA: TGTGCCAGCAGTGACTCAAACGGGGGTGTCCAAGAGACCCAGTACTTC; CDR3 protein: CASSDSNGGVQETQYF
J gene: TRBJ2-4; clone size: .; D gene: TRBD1; CDR3 length: 14; V gene: TRBV6-5; CDR3 DNA: TGTGCCAGTTGGACAGGGGGCGAGCGGAACATTCAGTACTTC; CDR3 protein: CASWTGGERNIQYF
J gene: TRBJ1-3; clone size: few; D gene: TRBD1; CDR3 length: 15; V gene: TRBV30; CDR3 DNA: TGTGCCTTCTCTTACCCGGACAGGGAAGGAAACACCATATATTTT; CDR3 protein: CAFSYPDREGNTIYF
J gene: TRBJ1-6; clone size: .; D gene: TRBD1; CDR3 length: 15; V gene: TRBV6-5; CDR3 DNA: TGTGCCAGCAGTACTGGGACAGGGGGCCCTCGGGCCCTCCACTTT; CDR3 protein: CASSTGTGGPRALHF
J gene: TRBJ2-5; clone size: .; D gene: .; CDR3 length: 11; V gene: TRBV5-1; CDR3 DNA: TGCGCCAGCAGCCAACAAGAGACCCAGTACTTC; CDR3 protein: CASSQQETQYF
J gene: TRBJ2-7; clone size: .; D gene: TRBD2; CDR3 length: 13; V gene: TRBV30; CDR3 DNA: TGTGCCTGGGCTACTAGCGGAACCTACGAGCAGTACTTC; CDR3 protein: CAWATSGTYEQYF
J gene: TRBJ2-1; clone size: .; D gene: TRBD2; CDR3 length: 14; V gene: TRBV2; CDR3 DNA: TGTGCCAGCAGCCCCGGGACTAGCTACAATGAGCAGTTCTTC; CDR3 protein: CASSPGTSYNEQFF
J gene: TRBJ1-6; clone size: .; D gene: .; CDR3 length: 15; V gene: TRBV2; CDR3 DNA: TGTGCCAGCAGTGAAGGAGGCAGGGAAAATTCACCCCTCCACTTT; CDR3 protein: CASSEGGRENSPLHF
J gene: TRBJ2-1; clone size: .; D gene: TRBD2; CDR3 length: 14; V gene: TRBV7-2; CDR3 DNA: TGTGCCAGCAGCGCCCTAGCGGGGTACAATGAGCAGTTCTTC; CDR3 protein: CASSALAGYNEQFF
J gene: TRBJ2-1; clone size: few; D gene: .; CDR3 length: 13; V gene: TRBV9; CDR3 DNA: TGTGCCAGCAGCGTAGAGGTCGGGAACCAGCAGTTCTTC; CDR3 protein: CASSVEVGNQQFF
J gene: TRBJ2-2; clone size: .; D gene: TRBD2; CDR3 length: 14; V gene: TRBV7-2; CDR3 DNA: TGTGCCAGCAGCTTAAGCGGGGTGGCCGGGGAGCTGTTTTTT; CDR3 protein: CASSLSGVAGELFF
J gene: TRBJ2-5; clone size: .; D gene: .; CDR3 length: 17; V gene: TRBV7-2; CDR3 DNA: TGTGCCAGCAGCCGCCGCGCGGCAGGGGCCATCCAAGAGACCCAGTACTTC; CDR3 protein: CASSRRAAGAIQETQYF
J gene: TRBJ2-1; clone size: .; D gene: TRBD2; CDR3 length: 15; V gene: TRBV13; CDR3 DNA: TGTGCCAGCAGCCTTAGCGGGAGGGCCCCCAATGAGCAGTTCTTC; CDR3 protein: CASSLSGRAPNEQFF
J gene: TRBJ1-2; clone size: few; D gene: TRBD1; CDR3 length: 11; V gene: TRBV29-1; CDR3 DNA: TGCAGCGCCGGGACAGATTCTGGCTACACCTTC; CDR3 protein: CSAGTDSGYTF
J gene: TRBJ1-6; clone size: many; D gene: .; CDR3 length: 17; V gene: TRBV7-2; CDR3 DNA: TGTGCCAGCAGCTTCGTCGGCTTTGGACAGATAAACTCACCCCTCCACTTT; CDR3 protein: CASSFVGFGQINSPLHF
J gene: TRBJ1-5; clone size: .; D gene: .; CDR3 length: 17; V gene: TRBV7-2; CDR3 DNA: TGTGCCAGCAGCTTAGCGAGGGGGACGGATAGCAATCAGCCCCAGCATTTT; CDR3 protein: CASSLARGTDSNQPQHF
J gene: TRBJ2-5; clone size: few; D gene: .; CDR3 length: 14; V gene: TRBV5-1; CDR3 DNA: TGCGCCAGTCCCTCTGACGGCCCGAGGGAGACCCAGTACTTC; CDR3 protein: CASPSDGPRETQYF
J gene: TRBJ2-3; clone size: .; D gene: .; CDR3 length: 12; V gene: TRBV9; CDR3 DNA: TGTGCCAGCAGCCTCTCTAAAGATACGCAGTATTTT; CDR3 protein: CASSLSKDTQYF
J gene: TRBJ2-3; clone size: many; D gene: TRBD2; CDR3 length: 14; V gene: TRBV2; CDR3 DNA: TGTGCCAGCCAAGCGGGAGGTAACCCGAATACGCAGTATTTT; CDR3 protein: CASQAGGNPNTQYF
J gene: TRBJ1-6; clone size: .; D gene: .; CDR3 length: 15; V gene: TRBV2; CDR3 DNA: TGTGCCAGCAGAGAAGGGGCAGGGGATTATGCACCCCTCCACTTT; CDR3 protein: CASREGAGDYAPLHF
J gene: TRBJ2-7; clone size: .; D gene: .; CDR3 length: 14; V gene: TRBV7-9; CDR3 DNA: TGTGCCAGCAGCTTAATGCAGGGCCCCTACGAGCAGTACTTC; CDR3 protein: CASSLMQGPYEQYF
J gene: TRBJ2-7; clone size: .; D gene: .; CDR3 length: 14; V gene: TRBV4-3; CDR3 DNA: TGCGCCAGCAGCCAAGAACACATCTCCTACGAGCAGTACTTC; CDR3 protein: CASSQEHISYEQYF
J gene: TRBJ2-3; clone size: .; D gene: TRBD1; CDR3 length: 15; V gene: TRBV11-2; CDR3 DNA: TGTGCCAGCAGCCCCGGGACAGGGGCTACAGATACGCAGTATTTT; CDR3 protein: CASSPGTGATDTQYF
J gene: TRBJ2-2; clone size: few; D gene: TRBD2; CDR3 length: 16; V gene: TRBV9; CDR3 DNA: TGTGCCAGCAGCGCTGGTAGCGGGGGGGACACCGGGGAGCTGTTTTTT; CDR3 protein: CASSAGSGGDTGELFF
J gene: TRBJ1-6; clone size: few; D gene: .; CDR3 length: 16; V gene: TRBV5-5; CDR3 DNA: TGTGCCAGCAGCTTGGGCTGGGGGCGCGTGAATTCACCCCTCCACTTT; CDR3 protein: CASSLGWGRVNSPLHF
J gene: TRBJ2-2; clone size: few; D gene: TRBD2; CDR3 length: 16; V gene: TRBV29-1; CDR3 DNA: TGCAGCGTTGTCCCTAGCGGGAGGGAGGGCACCGGGGAGCTGTTTTTT; CDR3 protein: CSVVPSGREGTGELFF
J gene: TRBJ2-2; clone size: few; D gene: .; CDR3 length: 15; V gene: TRBV7-2; CDR3 DNA: TGTGCCAGCAGCTTAGAGTGGACAGTAGGCGGGGAGCTGTTTTTT; CDR3 protein: CASSLEWTVGGELFF
J gene: TRBJ1-5; clone size: few; D gene: .; CDR3 length: 12; V gene: TRBV7-9; CDR3 DNA: TGTGCCAGCAGCTACCAGAATCAGCCCCAGCATTTT; CDR3 protein: CASSYQNQPQHF
J gene: TRBJ2-3; clone size: .; D gene: .; CDR3 length: 14; V gene: TRBV11-2; CDR3 DNA: TGTGCCAGCAGCTCACCTCCCTACACAGATACGCAGTATTTT; CDR3 protein: CASSSPPYTDTQYF
J gene: TRBJ1-1; clone size: few; D gene: .; CDR3 length: 13; V gene: TRBV10-3; CDR3 DNA: TGTGCCCTTCAGCGCGATCAGAACACTGAAGCTTTCTTT; CDR3 protein: CALQRDQNTEAFF
J gene: TRBJ1-2; clone size: .; D gene: .; CDR3 length: 11; V gene: TRBV20-1; CDR3 DNA: TGCAGTGCTAGTCAGCCAGGCGGCTACACCTTC; CDR3 protein: CSASQPGGYTF